This T cell receptor (beta chain) was observed in a study of shared clonotypes between healthy human individuals. Each unsorted sample relied on about 90 million PBMCs as its source of genomic DNA. Unsorted PBMC replicate PCRs drew on about 290 ng DNA, representing some 30,000 T cell genomes. Libraries were prepared by immunoSEQ multiplex PCR; TCRdb keeps only in-frame clonotypes and omits some of them. The sample includes 400,000 to 600,000 clones, almost 80% of them seen just once. This CDR3 has 13 amino acids. V was trimmed by 8 bases and J by 4 bases, leaving 12 bases between them. Germline V gene data show CDR1 as SGHAT and CDR2 as FQNNGV.

This clonotype was sampled from a middle-aged woman in good health. Some clones in this sample may be carry-over from other donors' samples. The chain employs TRBV11-2 and TRBJ2-1; D uncertain. The specimen was PBMCs. Here the CDR3 reads CASGRMAYNEQFF. In DNA form, the CDR3 reads TGTGCCAGCGGTAGGATGGCTTACAATGAGCAGTTCTTC.